The T cell receptor beta chain described here comes from a study of shared clonotypes between healthy human individuals. Whole-study context: Participating donors consisted of two women and a few men aged 18 to 49.

Here immunoSEQ multiplex PCR was the method, and the copy in TCRdb shows in-frame clones only, minus some. The sample holds some 2,000,000 clones, 85% to 95% seen once. The germline gives CDR1 MGHRA, CDR2 YSYEKL. The CDR3 is 14 residues long. Trimming left V 4 bases short and J 2 bases short, with 11 bases between. The TCR comes from a man between 18 and 29 years old in good health. The J gene is TRBJ1-1, the V gene TRBV4-1; D unresolved. The sequencing input was naive CD4+ T cells sorted from blood. Specified subset: CD45RA+ positively selected. The CDR3 loop is CASSLTYINTEAFF. The DNA for the CDR3 is TGCGCCAGCAGCCTTACTTACATCAACACTGAAGCTTTCTTT.